This TCR beta chain was profiled in a study of control samples from healthy donors and cancer patients (dated by TCRdb to the early 2020s). The CDR3 contains 14 residues, cysteine and phenylalanine counted. Kept here is only the CDR3 DNA, which spans 42 bases and is read in frame from base 1. V was cut back by 5 bases and J by 3 bases, leaving a gap of 13 bases between them. As encoded in the germline V gene, CDR1 is MNHEY while CDR2 is SVGEGT. Libraries were prepared through the immunoSEQ multiplex PCR assay. What TCRdb holds here is the immuneACCESS table cut down to in-frame rearrangements. Part of the clones is not present; checked against another copy, under half of the missing clones reflect an unresolved V gene, and the others are unexplained. The sample includes fewer than 500,000 clones, with 80% to 95% observed a single time. Jointly, the top ten make up just under 6.5% of the sample. Points on this clone: Its antigen remains unidentified. No base quality information exists; no much larger clone differs at one position.

This chain is built from TRBV6-2 or TRBV6-3 and TRBJ1-1, with no D gene named confidently. The receptor was derived from a man in his forties with head and neck cancer. The sequenced material came from PBMCs. This receptor carries the CDR3 CASSGLDWDTEAFF. DNA sequence: TGTGCCAGCAGTGGGCTGGACTGGGACACTGAAGCTTTCTTT.